These 24 T cell receptor beta chains originate from one sample sequenced in a study of cytomegalovirus exposure and HLA in healthy donors. Primers for the PCR totalled 60 Vbeta and 13 Jbeta. Sequencing used immunoSEQ multiplex PCR; TCRdb keeps in-frame clones, though not all of them. The table has some 100,000 clones, roughly 77% seen once. Specimen: PBMCs. These receptors came from a woman aged 45-65 years in good health and CMV-seropositive.

This clone was observed a handful of times. V gene TRBV5-4 combines with J gene TRBJ2-3, with 9 positions matching TRBD2. Germline CDR1 and CDR2: SGHNT and YYREEE (reference sequence). Trimming at V came to 1 base and at J to 2 bases, leaving 5 bases not matched to a gene. CDR3 length equals 16 residues. The CDR3 region is CASSLRGGRVTDTQYF. The CDR3 DNA sequence: TGTGCCAGCAGCTTGAGGGGCGGGAGGGTCACAGATACGCAGTATTTT.

V is TRBV27 and J is TRBJ1-2; TRBD1 matches at 8 bases. Germline lookup yields CDR1 MNHEY and CDR2 SMNVEV (reference sequence). Losses at the gene ends were 7 bases for V and 7 bases for J; bases not matched to a gene: 5. The CDR3 runs to 12 residues. CDR3 bases: TGTGCCAGCAAATACAGGGGGGGTGGCTACACCTTC. Protein: CASKYRGGGYTF.

The CDR3 region is CASSPRLAGHSYEQYF. CDR3 DNA sequence: TGTGCCAGCAGCCCCCGACTAGCGGGACACTCCTACGAGCAGTACTTC. The chain has TRBV9 and TRBJ2-7, with TRBD2 matching 11 bases. CDR1 and CDR2 from the germline V gene are SGDLS and YYNGEE. The CDR3 contains 16 residues. Trimming removed 4 bases from V and 0 bases from J; junction bases left unmatched: 6.

This clone came up a few times. The rearrangement joins TRBV7-6 to TRBJ2-2; D is perhaps TRBD1 (6 bases). CDR1 SGHVS and CDR2 FNYEAQ come from the germline V gene. The V gene lost 1 base and the J gene lost 3 bases, with 6 bases spanning the gap. This CDR3 contains 14 residues. This chain's CDR3 is CASSLEGDTGELFF. The CDR3 nucleotides read TGTGCCAGCAGCTTAGAGGGGGACACCGGGGAGCTGTTTTTT.

The chain recombines TRBV6-1 with TRBJ2-7, with TRBD2 identical over 8 bases. V trimming: 4 bases; J trimming: 7 bases; junction bases outside the gene matches: 9. This CDR3 is built from 14 residues. Germline values: CDR1 MNHNS, CDR2 SASEGT. CDR3 nucleotides: TGTGCCAGCAGTGCGCGGGAGGTTGGGCGGGAGCAGTACTTC. Protein product: CASSAREVGREQYF.

The V and J genes are TRBV30 and TRBJ2-1, with TRBD2 identical over 8 bases. CDR1 and CDR2 (germline): GTSNPN, SVGIG (reference sequence). This CDR3 is built from 13 residues. The V gene end was trimmed by 4 bases and the J gene end by 2 bases; junction bases not matched to a gene: 1. The chain's CDR3 is CAWTAGAYNEQFF. The CDR3 DNA reads TGTGCCTGGACAGCGGGGGCCTACAATGAGCAGTTCTTC.

The V gene is TRBV27, the J gene TRBJ1-1, with D maybe TRBD1 (5 bases). Germline loops: CDR1 MNHEY, CDR2 SMNVEV (reference sequence). The germline V and J ends were trimmed by 8 bases and 1 base, with 11 bases remaining between them. This CDR3 contains 13 residues. Here the CDR3 reads CASSQQENTEAFF. Written as DNA, the CDR3 is TGTGCCAGCTCTCAACAGGAGAACACTGAAGCTTTCTTT.

The chain is built from TRBV20-1 and TRBJ2-7; D ambiguous. Trimming took 4 bases from V and 3 from J, leaving 7 bases between them. The CDR3 loop spans 11 amino acids. Per germline, CDR1 DFQATT and CDR2 SNEGSKA (reference sequence). This CDR3 reads CSATSGYEQYF. In DNA, the CDR3 is TGCAGTGCTACTAGTGGCTACGAGCAGTACTTC.

The chain has TRBV9 and TRBJ2-3; possible D gene TRBD2, 5 bases. Germline assignment: CDR1 SGDLS and CDR2 YYNGEE. This CDR3 is built from 14 residues. Trimming shortened V by 3 bases and J by 0 bases, and 8 bases separated the two germline ends. This chain's CDR3 is CASSATGSTDTQYF. The CDR3, as DNA: TGTGCCAGCAGCGCGACGGGGAGCACAGATACGCAGTATTTT.

This chain uses TRBV6-5 with TRBJ2-2, with 9 bases identical to TRBD1. V gave up 6 bases and J gave up 3 bases; unmatched junction bases: 2. The length of the CDR3 is 14 residues. The germline V gene has CDR1 MNHEY and CDR2 SVGAGI. The CDR3 nucleotides read TGTGCCAGCAGACGGGACAGGGACACCGGGGAGCTGTTTTTT. It is translated as CASRRDRDTGELFF.

V and J are TRBV5-1 and TRBJ2-6, with 8 nucleotides matching TRBD1. With V trimmed by 5 bases and J by 3 bases, 13 bases remained unmatched. CDR1 SGHRS and CDR2 YFSETQ come from the germline V gene. This CDR3 contains 18 residues. The CDR3 is CASREGQAAGFGANVLTF. CDR3 bases: TGCGCCAGCAGAGAGGGACAGGCTGCCGGCTTTGGGGCCAACGTCCTGACTTTC.

J is TRBJ1-4 and V is TRBV4-1; a weak D match, TRBD1 (5 bases). From germline, CDR1 is MGHRA and CDR2 YSYEKL. The V and J ends lost 6 bases and 4 bases respectively, with 15 bases between them. The CDR3 loop spans 15 amino acids. The CDR3 loop is CASRGRGDGNEKLFF. CDR3 DNA sequence: TGCGCCAGCAGAGGAAGGGGTGACGGTAATGAAAAACTGTTTTTT.

The chain combines TRBV7-8 with TRBJ2-5; D is uncertain. V was cut by 0 bases and J by 2 bases, with 10 bases left in between. Germline V gene lookup returns CDR1 SGHVS and CDR2 FQNEAQ. CDR3 length: 15 residues. CDR3 sequence (DNA): TGTGCCAGCAGCTTAGCGCTAAGCGATCAAGAGACCCAGTACTTC. Encoded protein: CASSLALSDQETQYF.

The chain has TRBV5-1 and TRBJ2-3, with TRBD2 as a possible D gene (6 bases). CDR1 SGHRS and CDR2 YFSETQ come from the germline V gene. This CDR3 has 15 residues. V lost 1 base to trimming and J lost 0 bases, with 9 bases between them. The CDR3 bases are TGCGCCAGCAGCTTGTTGGCGGGAAGCACAGATACGCAGTATTTT. Translated, it gives CASSLLAGSTDTQYF.

This clone is a singleton in its sample. The V and J genes are TRBV21-1 and TRBJ1-1. TRBV21-1 is described as a pseudogene. The CDR3 consists of 21 residues. The CDR3 coding sequence is TGTGCCAGCTCCGACGTAAGGCCGTGTTTCGGGAGCGAGCACAGCGACACTGAAGCTTTCTTT. This gives the protein CASSDVRPCFGSEHSDTEAFF.

The sample holds a few counts of this clone. A junction end diverges from the germline sequence, so it may reflect a read error. The J gene is TRBJ2-1, the V gene TRBV4-1; 12 bases fit TRBD2. This CDR3 region has 15 residues. Germline assignment: CDR1 MGHRA and CDR2 YSYEKL. The CDR3: CASSDGLAGSDEQFF. In DNA form, the CDR3 reads TGTGCCAGCAGCGATGGACTAGCGGGAAGTGATGAGCAGTTCTTC.

This clone was detected only a few times. This chain joins TRBV6-5 and TRBJ1-2; D uncertain. Germline lookup yields CDR1 MNHEY and CDR2 SVGAGI. Trimming removed 1 base from V and 0 bases from J, with 9 bases in between. The CDR3 has 15 amino acids. The CDR3 loop reads CASSYYRGANYGYTF. CDR3 DNA sequence: TGTGCCAGCAGTTACTACCGCGGAGCTAACTATGGCTACACCTTC.

This chain uses TRBV27 with TRBJ1-1, with D possibly matching TRBD1 (5 bases). The germline gives CDR1 MNHEY, CDR2 SMNVEV (reference sequence). V shed 7 bases and J shed 3 bases, with 15 bases lying between them. The CDR3 extends over 14 amino acids. The CDR3 nucleotides read TGTGCCAGCATCTCTCGGGGCGGGGACACTGAAGCTTTCTTT. Translating it yields CASISRGGDTEAFF.

This clone showed up just a few times. The chain links TRBV29-1 to TRBJ2-1; 7 nucleotides line up with TRBD2. This CDR3 comprises 11 residues. The J segment lost 9 bases and the V segment lost 5 bases, leaving 4 bases of the junction unmatched. Germline V gives CDR1 SQVTM, CDR2 ANQGSEA. The DNA of the CDR3 is TGCAGCGTTTTAGGGGAGGGTGAGCAGTTCTTC. This sequence encodes CSVLGEGEQFF.

The DNA of the CDR3 is TGTGCCAGCGGTTGGGGACAGTACAATGAGCAGTTCTTC. Its protein is CASGWGQYNEQFF. This chain links TRBV6-1 with TRBJ2-1; 7 bases map to TRBD1. Per germline, CDR1 MNHNS and CDR2 SASEGT. V shed 8 bases, J shed 4 bases, and the junction held 5 bases outside the gene matches. The CDR3 is made up of 13 amino acids.

The rearrangement links TRBV4-1 to TRBJ1-4; tentative D call: TRBD1 (5 bases). The CDR3 sequence is 17 residues long. Trimming stripped 0 bases from V and 0 bases from J, with 11 bases between. Germline-derived CDR1 and CDR2 are MGHRA and YSYEKL. CDR3 DNA: TGCGCCAGCAGCCAAGATAAAGACAGCGCAACTAATGAAAAACTGTTTTTT. It yields the protein CASSQDKDSATNEKLFF.

This clone was found once. V is TRBV5-6 and J is TRBJ1-5; D ambiguous. Trimming cost V 2 bases and J 5 bases, with 17 bases left between them. The CDR3 is 16 residues long. Germline CDR1 reads SGHDT; CDR2 reads YYEEEE. In DNA form, the CDR3 reads TGTGCCAGCAGCTTCGCAGGTTCCGTCCGGCATCAGCCCCAGCATTTT. The encoded protein is CASSFAGSVRHQPQHF.

The genes are TRBV11-2 and TRBJ2-3, with TRBD2 matching over 7 bases. This CDR3 region has 16 residues. V was clipped by 1 base and J by 1 base; unmatched bases: 5. Germline CDR1 reads SGHAT; CDR2 reads FQNNGV. In nucleotides, the CDR3 is TGTGCCAGCAGCTTAGGAAGGGGAGGGGGCACAGATACGCAGTATTTT. Its protein is CASSLGRGGGTDTQYF.

The chain uses TRBV7-2 and TRBJ2-5; D gene unclear. Between the trimmed V and J ends, which lost 8 bases and 3 bases, there was a span of 13 bases. This CDR3 contains 13 residues. CDR1 is SGHTA, CDR2 FQGNSA, per germline. CDR3 protein: CASQRLSEETQYF. The DNA for the CDR3 is TGTGCCAGCCAAAGACTGTCAGAAGAGACCCAGTACTTC.